These 12 T cell receptor beta chains were all obtained from the same sample, sequenced in a study of blood T cell repertoires in COVID-19. Sequencing was performed with immunoSEQ multiplex PCR; in TCRdb, only in-frame clones are kept and a portion is missing. Among tens of thousands of clones listed, about 85% were seen once. The sequenced sample was peripheral blood. The receptors derive from a man aged 55-75 years with acute or convalescent COVID-19.

The J gene is TRBJ2-3, the V gene TRBV7-2, with 10 bases lining up with TRBD2. The V segment lost 5 bases and the J segment 3 bases; nucleotides outside the gene matches: 8. CDR1 is SGHTA, CDR2 FQGNSA, per germline. CDR3 size: 16 residues. CDR3 sequence reads: CASSTRTSGSTDTQYF. The CDR3 DNA is TGTGCCAGCAGCACCCGGACTAGCGGATCAACAGATACGCAGTATTTT.

The J gene is TRBJ2-7, the V gene TRBV30; 7 positions agree with TRBD1. V lost 2 bases, J lost 6 bases, and 19 bases stayed unmatched. This CDR3 has 17 residues. Germline-derived CDR1 and CDR2 are GTSNPN and SVGIG (reference sequence). The CDR3 nucleotides are TGTGCCTGGAGTAGACTATCGGGGCAGGGGGTACAAGTCGAGCAGTACTTC. Translated, it gives CAWSRLSGQGVQVEQYF.

V gene TRBV3-1 (or the pseudogene TRBV3-2) combines with J gene TRBJ2-1; 8 bases agree with TRBD2. This CDR3 comprises 15 residues. Germline V gene sequence: CDR1 LGHDT, CDR2 YNNKEL (reference sequence). Trimming cost V 5 bases and J 15 bases; bases outside gene matches: 18. The CDR3 DNA reads as TGTGCCAGCAGCTCATCCCGGACTAGCCACCGCCGAGGGTTCTTC. Protein: CASSSSRTSHRRGFF.

The chain has TRBV30 and TRBJ1-6; 9 nucleotides line up with TRBD1. CDR1 is GTSNPN and CDR2 is SVGIG in the germline V gene (reference sequence). V was pared by 3 bases and J by 9 bases, with 9 bases of the junction left unmatched. The CDR3 loop spans 15 amino acids. This chain's CDR3 is CAWSGQGLVVSPLHF. Here the CDR3 DNA reads TGTGCCTGGAGCGGACAGGGGCTTGTAGTTTCACCCCTCCACTTT.

The J gene is TRBJ2-7, the V gene TRBV6-6; 7 bases are shared with TRBD1. Trimming removed 6 bases from V and 0 bases from J; junction bases left unmatched: 8. Germline-derived CDR1 and CDR2 are MNHNY and SVGAGI (reference sequence). The CDR3 contains 15 residues. This CDR3 reads CASSPRGTSSYEQYF. The DNA for the CDR3 is TGTGCCAGCAGCCCCAGGGGGACCAGCTCCTACGAGCAGTACTTC.

The chain is built from TRBV29-1 and TRBJ2-7; maybe TRBD1 (6 bases). V was cut by 0 bases and J by 3 bases, with 9 bases left in between. The CDR3 is made up of 13 amino acids. The V gene's germline CDR1 is SQVTM and CDR2 ANQGSEA. The DNA of the CDR3 is TGCAGCGTTGAAGATCAACAGGGCTACGAGCAGTACTTC. Protein product: CSVEDQQGYEQYF.

The chain employs TRBV6-5 and TRBJ2-1; 10 bases are shared with TRBD2. From germline, CDR1 is MNHEY and CDR2 SVGAGI. The CDR3 consists of 15 residues. Trimming took 6 bases from V and 7 from J; bases not matched to a gene: 9. The CDR3 DNA follows: TGTGCCAGCAGGCCAGCGGGAGGGCCCTTGAATGAGCAGTTCTTC. This gives the protein CASRPAGGPLNEQFF.

The chain employs TRBV5-6 and TRBJ2-2, with 7 positions matching TRBD1. This CDR3 spans 16 amino acids. Germline CDR1 and CDR2: SGHDT and YYEEEE. Germline trimming cut 4 bases from V and 3 bases from J; bases unmatched to any gene: 9. CDR3 in DNA: TGTGCCAGCAGCGGAACGACAGGGTGGGACACCGGGGAGCTGTTTTTT. Protein product: CASSGTTGWDTGELFF.

The genes are TRBV12-5 and TRBJ2-3; D perhaps matches TRBD2 (5 bases). The germline gives CDR1 LGHNT, CDR2 FRNRAP. V lost 0 bases and J 1 base, leaving 8 bases between the germline ends. The CDR3 covers 15 residues. The CDR3 bases are TGTGCTAGTGGTTTGGTACTAGGCGGCACAGATACGCAGTATTTT. Amino acids: CASGLVLGGTDTQYF. Together with reference TRBV12-5 and TRBJ2-3, the CDR3 gives the full variable domain: DARVTQTPRHKVTEMGQEVTMRCQPILGHNTVFWYRQTMMQGLELLAYFRNRAPLDDSGMPKDRFSAEMPDATLATLKIQPSEPRDSAVYFCASGLVLGGTDTQYFGPGTRLTVL.

The chain employs TRBV27 and TRBJ2-2; possible D gene TRBD2, 5 bases. Germline CDR1 and CDR2: MNHEY and SMNVEV (reference sequence). The CDR3 has 14 amino acids. Trimming removed 6 bases from V and 1 base from J, with 9 bases in between. CDR3 sequence reads: CASSRERNTGELFF. DNA for the CDR3: TGTGCCAGCAGCCGGGAACGGAACACCGGGGAGCTGTTTTTT.

The rearrangement links TRBV5-5 to TRBJ2-5; maybe TRBD2 (5 bases). V lost 2 bases and J lost 4, with 15 bases in between. From germline, CDR1 is SGHKS and CDR2 YYEKEE (reference sequence). This CDR3 spans 15 amino acids. CDR3 loop: CASSLEGGPTETQYF. The CDR3 DNA sequence: TGTGCCAGCAGCTTAGAAGGAGGACCCACAGAGACCCAGTACTTC.

This chain connects TRBV5-4 to TRBJ2-1, with 7 bases that match TRBD2. The J segment lost 0 bases and the V segment lost 0 bases, leaving 3 bases of the junction unmatched. The germline CDR1 and CDR2 sequences are SGHNT and YYREEE (reference sequence). The CDR3 is 16 residues long. CDR3 in amino acids: CASSLGAGVSYNEQFF. In nucleotides, the CDR3 is TGTGCCAGCAGCTTGGGGGCGGGAGTCTCCTACAATGAGCAGTTCTTC.